A single sample is the source of the 27 T cell receptor beta chains below, sequenced in a study of cytomegalovirus exposure and HLA in healthy donors. PCR involved 60 Vbeta and 13 Jbeta primers. The method was immunoSEQ multiplex PCR; TCRdb's version includes in-frame clones alone and lacks a portion of them. The sample has approximately 100,000 clones, 75% to 90% seen once. The sequencing sample was made of PBMCs. These TCRs come from a man between 25 and 39 years old in good health and CMV-seronegative.

CDR3 residues: CASRVGYRTDTQYF. DNA for the CDR3: TGTGCCAGCAGGGTCGGTTACCGCACAGATACGCAGTATTTT. This chain connects TRBV27 to TRBJ2-3; no reliable D call. The CDR3 is made up of 14 amino acids. Trimming pared 6 bases from V and 1 base from J, leaving 11 bases between. Germline loops: CDR1 MNHEY, CDR2 SMNVEV (reference sequence).

As DNA, the CDR3 is TGTGCCAGCACTCGACCGCCGGGGGACACTGAAGCTTTCTTT. It is translated as CASTRPPGDTEAFF. The V gene is TRBV6-1, the J gene TRBJ1-1; weak D call: TRBD1 (5 bases). The CDR3 has 14 residues. V gave up 7 bases and J gave up 3 bases, with 15 bases separating them. CDR1 and CDR2 (germline): MNHNS, SASEGT.

This chain links TRBV4-1 with TRBJ1-5; unclear D gene. The germline gives CDR1 MGHRA, CDR2 YSYEKL. The ends were cut back, 1 base at V and 0 bases at J, with 7 bases in the middle. The CDR3 spans 15 residues. CDR3 loop: CASSQGRDSNQPQHF. The CDR3 DNA sequence: TGCGCCAGCAGCCAAGGTCGCGATAGCAATCAGCCCCAGCATTTT.

V is TRBV18 and J is TRBJ1-5; perhaps TRBD1 as D (5 bases). There are 13 residues in the CDR3. The germline V gene has CDR1 KGHSH and CDR2 LQKENI. V gave up 5 bases and J gave up 4 bases, with 9 bases separating them. DNA of the CDR3: TGTGCCAGCTCATATCAGGGAAATCAGCCCCAGCATTTT. It is translated as CASSYQGNQPQHF. The full variable domain, with the rest looked up from reference TRBV18 and TRBJ1-5, is NAGVMQNPRHLVRRRGQEARLRCSPMKGHSHVYWYRQLPEEGLKFMVYLQKENIIDESGMPKERFSAEFPKEGPSILRIQQVVRGDSAAYFCASSYQGNQPQHFGDGTRLSIL.

This sequence joins TRBV28 and TRBJ2-7; D is unclear. Germline V CDR1 and CDR2: MDHEN, SYDVKM. The CDR3 length is 12 residues. Trimming stripped 8 bases from V and 6 bases from J, with 14 bases between. CDR3 in DNA: TGTGCCAGCTGCGGAGCTCCCGGCGAGCAGTACTTC. It translates to CASCGAPGEQYF.

The genes are TRBV5-1 and TRBJ2-1; TRBD2 aligns across 8 bases. Trimming removed 1 base from V and 0 bases from J; junction bases left unmatched: 3. The CDR3 is made up of 16 amino acids. Germline V gene lookup returns CDR1 SGHRS and CDR2 YFSETQ. CDR3 in amino acids: CASSLTSGSSYNEQFF. CDR3 in DNA: TGCGCCAGCAGCTTGACTAGCGGAAGCTCCTACAATGAGCAGTTCTTC. Full variable domain (outside the CDR3, taken from reference TRBV5-1 and TRBJ2-1): KAGVTQTPRYLIKTRGQQVTLSCSPISGHRSVSWYQQTPGQGLQFLFEYFSETQRNKGNFPGRFSGRQFSNSRSEMNVSTLELGDSALYLCASSLTSGSSYNEQFFGPGTRLTVL.

This sequence joins TRBV4-1 and TRBJ1-4, with 7 bases lining up with TRBD1. This CDR3 is built from 17 residues. CDR1 is MGHRA and CDR2 is YSYEKL in the germline V gene. J was trimmed by 0 bases and V by 4 bases; bases with no gene match: 8. CDR3 protein: CASSPGQRTTTNEKLFF. The CDR3 DNA is TGCGCCAGCAGCCCGGGACAGAGGACGACAACTAATGAAAAACTGTTTTTT.

The rearrangement joins TRBV10-3 to TRBJ2-7; tentative D call: TRBD2 (5 bases). V lost 0 bases, J lost 4 bases, and 7 bases lay in between. This CDR3 is 13 amino acids long. CDR1 is ENHRY and CDR2 is SYGVKD in the germline V gene. The CDR3 nucleotides read TGTGCCATCAGTGAGTCAAGGGAGTACGAGCAGTACTTC. Translation gives CAISESREYEQYF.

The chain employs TRBV28 and TRBJ1-5; D not certain. Germline V gene sequence: CDR1 MDHEN, CDR2 SYDVKM. CDR3 size: 13 residues. V lost 3 bases, J lost 4 bases, and 7 bases lay in between. Here the CDR3 reads CASSFRENQPQHF. The CDR3 DNA is TGTGCCAGCAGTTTCCGGGAAAATCAGCCCCAGCATTTT. The entire variable domain, with the rest obtained from reference TRBV28 and TRBJ1-5, is as follows: DVKVTQSSRYLVKRTGEKVFLECVQDMDHENMFWYRQDPGLGLRLIYFSYDVKMKEKGDIPEGYSVSREKKERFSLILESASTNQTSMYLCASSFRENQPQHFGDGTRLSIL.

This chain uses TRBV30 with TRBJ2-7; tentatively, D is TRBD2 (6 bases). CDR3 length: 14 residues. Germline loops: CDR1 GTSNPN, CDR2 SVGIG (reference sequence). Trimming shortened V by 4 bases and J by 2 bases, and 15 bases separated the two germline ends. The CDR3 nucleotides read TGTGCCTGGAACGCGGGACGGTCAGCCTACGAGCAGTACTTC. Its protein product is CAWNAGRSAYEQYF.

J is TRBJ1-3 and V is TRBV28, with D possibly matching TRBD1 (5 bases). The V gene lost 3 bases and the J gene lost 0 bases, with 18 bases spanning the gap. Germline V gene lookup returns CDR1 MDHEN and CDR2 SYDVKM. CDR3 size: 18 residues. The CDR3 sequence is CASSFGRGSPSSGNTIYF. CDR3 sequence (DNA): TGTGCCAGCAGTTTCGGGAGGGGCTCCCCTAGCTCTGGAAACACCATATATTTT.

V and J are TRBV28 and TRBJ2-6; perhaps TRBD1 as D (7 bases). The germline V gene encodes CDR1 MDHEN and CDR2 SYDVKM. Trimming pared 5 bases from V and 0 bases from J, leaving 14 bases between. The CDR3 contains 17 residues. The CDR3, as DNA: TGTGCCAGCAGTCCCGCGGGACAGCTCTCTGGGGCCAACGTCCTGACTTTC. Translating gives CASSPAGQLSGANVLTF.

The chain links TRBV5-4 to TRBJ2-7; TRBD1 matches 7 bases. The CDR3 extends over 15 amino acids. The J segment lost 0 bases and the V segment lost 5 bases, leaving 8 bases of the junction unmatched. CDR1 and CDR2 from the germline V gene are SGHNT and YYREEE (reference sequence). The CDR3 spells CASSPTGSSSYEQYF. The CDR3 DNA reads TGTGCCAGCAGTCCGACAGGGTCCAGCTCCTACGAGCAGTACTTC.

V and J are TRBV6-6 and TRBJ1-5, with 7 bases that match TRBD1. Germline loops: CDR1 MNHNY, CDR2 SVGAGI (reference sequence). The CDR3 totals 14 residues. V gave up 6 bases and J gave up 7 bases; unmatched junction bases: 9. CDR3 in amino acids: CASSYEGARQPQHF. Here the CDR3 DNA reads TGTGCCAGCAGCTACGAGGGGGCACGGCAGCCCCAGCATTTT.

The rearrangement uses TRBV7-3 and TRBJ1-5; 9 nucleotides agree with TRBD1. J gave up 8 bases and V 3 bases, and 11 bases lay outside the gene matches. Germline values: CDR1 SGHTA, CDR2 FQGTGA. This CDR3 has 16 residues. CDR3 residues: CASSFDGDRVLKPQHF. Written as DNA, the CDR3 is TGTGCCAGCAGCTTCGATGGGGACAGGGTGTTGAAGCCCCAGCATTTT.

This clone appeared once. The gene calls are TRBV10-3 and TRBJ2-1; 9 nucleotides agree with TRBD1. This CDR3 spans 14 amino acids. V was clipped by 4 bases and J by 6 bases; unmatched bases: 4. Germline lookup yields CDR1 ENHRY and CDR2 SYGVKD. The CDR3 loop reads CAISAGTGSNEQFF. The CDR3 bases are TGTGCCATCAGTGCCGGGACAGGGTCCAATGAGCAGTTCTTC.

The J gene is TRBJ2-4, the V gene TRBV19; a possible D gene is TRBD2 (6 bases). Germline CDR1 and CDR2: LNHDA and SQIVND (reference sequence). This CDR3 has 18 amino acids. With 6 bases removed from V and 0 bases from J, the gap between germline ends came to 21 bases. Here the CDR3 reads CASSQEGLRVLAKNIQYF. CDR3 DNA sequence: TGTGCCAGTAGCCAGGAGGGGCTCAGGGTTCTAGCCAAAAACATTCAGTACTTC.

This clone was recorded only once. This chain joins TRBV28 and TRBJ1-2; tentatively, D is TRBD1 (5 bases). The CDR3 totals 15 residues. Looked up from germline, CDR1 is MDHEN and CDR2 is SYDVKM. The V and J ends lost 5 bases and 1 base respectively, with 14 bases between them. DNA for the CDR3: TGTGCCAGCAGTGATTCAGGGAACTATAACTATGGCTACACCTTC. This gives the protein CASSDSGNYNYGYTF.

V usage is TRBV5-1 and J usage is TRBJ1-5; D gene unclear. V lost 0 bases, J lost 8 bases, and 12 bases lay in between. Per the germline V gene, CDR1 is SGHRS and CDR2 is YFSETQ. The CDR3 is made up of 14 amino acids. The CDR3 DNA sequence: TGCGCCAGCAGCTTGGTGTCGGGGAGGGAGCCCCAGCATTTT. The encoded protein is CASSLVSGREPQHF.

The chain carries TRBV4-2 and TRBJ2-2, with 11 bases lining up with TRBD2. Germline V gene sequence: CDR1 LGHNA, CDR2 YNFKEQ. There are 21 residues in the CDR3. V gave up 3 bases and J gave up 5 bases; unmatched junction bases: 20. The DNA of the CDR3 is TGTGCCAGCAGCCACCCTCCCCCCGGGACTAGCGGCCCCGGAGGTACCGGGGAGCTGTTTTTT. It codes for CASSHPPPGTSGPGGTGELFF.

V is TRBV6-1 and J is TRBJ1-2; 8 nucleotides align to TRBD1. This CDR3 is built from 15 residues. Germline CDR1 reads MNHNS; CDR2 reads SASEGT. J lost 6 bases, V lost 5 bases, and 11 bases had no gene match. The CDR3 protein is CASSPQSRGRNGYTF. CDR3 sequence (DNA): TGTGCCAGCAGTCCCCAAAGCAGGGGGCGCAATGGCTACACCTTC.

The chain has TRBV5-4 and TRBJ2-3; 12 bases fit TRBD2. CDR1 is SGHNT, CDR2 YYREEE, per germline (reference sequence). The CDR3 runs 15 residues. J lost 6 bases, V lost 4 bases, and 6 bases had no gene match. The CDR3 reads CASSPTGTSGDTQYF. The CDR3 region has the DNA TGTGCCAGCAGCCCCACCGGGACTAGCGGGGATACGCAGTATTTT.

The chain is built from TRBV28 and TRBJ1-5; 8 bases align to TRBD1. This CDR3 region has 16 residues. V shed 6 bases and J 3 bases; nucleotides not matched to a gene: 10. The V gene's germline CDR1 is MDHEN and CDR2 SYDVKM. CDR3: CASSQPDRGYNQPQHF. In DNA, the CDR3 is TGTGCCAGCAGCCAACCCGACAGGGGCTACAATCAGCCCCAGCATTTT. Complete variable domain (other parts from reference TRBV28 and TRBJ1-5): DVKVTQSSRYLVKRTGEKVFLECVQDMDHENMFWYRQDPGLGLRLIYFSYDVKMKEKGDIPEGYSVSREKKERFSLILESASTNQTSMYLCASSQPDRGYNQPQHFGDGTRLSIL.

This clone appeared a single time. The CDR3 DNA reads TGTGCCAGCAGCTTTCTATCCATTGTGGCAGACAGGTACCAAGAGACCCAGTACTTC. It codes for CASSFLSIVADRYQETQYF. The rearrangement uses TRBV7-9 and TRBJ2-5; the D gene is possibly TRBD1 (6 bases). Trimming took 3 bases from V and 0 from J, leaving 23 bases between them. The CDR3 consists of 19 residues. CDR1 and CDR2 from the germline V gene are SEHNR and FQNEAQ (reference sequence).

The DNA of the CDR3 is TGTGCCAGCAGCTTGGTGGGACAGACCTACGAGCAGTACTTC. It encodes CASSLVGQTYEQYF. The rearrangement uses TRBV5-4 and TRBJ2-7; 7 bases match TRBD1. CDR1 and CDR2 (germline): SGHNT, YYREEE (reference sequence). The CDR3 sequence is 14 residues long. Germline trimming cut 0 bases from V and 2 bases from J; bases unmatched to any gene: 2.

This clone was observed a handful of times. For the CDR3, the DNA is TGCGCCAGCAGCCAACAAAAGGGACTAGGCCTTAATGAGCAGTTCTTC. It encodes CASSQQKGLGLNEQFF. The chain links TRBV4-1 to TRBJ2-1; TRBD2 aligns across 8 bases. Germline lookup yields CDR1 MGHRA and CDR2 YSYEKL. The CDR3 has 16 amino acids. Trimming cost V 2 bases and J 7 bases; bases outside gene matches: 10.

This clone was recorded only once. V usage is TRBV30 and J usage is TRBJ1-6; 9 bases match TRBD1. The length of the CDR3 is 16 residues. Germline CDR1 is GTSNPN and CDR2 is SVGIG (reference sequence). V shed 0 bases and J 6 bases; nucleotides not matched to a gene: 6. The CDR3 sequence is CAWSVSRTGVNSPLHF. As DNA, the CDR3 is TGTGCCTGGAGTGTATCCAGGACAGGGGTTAATTCACCCCTCCACTTT.